This is a list of T cell receptor beta chains from one sample in a study of blood T cell repertoires in COVID-19. The assay was immunoSEQ multiplex PCR, and TCRdb's table has in-frame clones only and misses some. Here the sample spans 50,000 or so clones, roughly 91% being singletons. Sample: peripheral blood. These receptors all come from a human donor in a cohort sampled during active COVID-19. The CDR3 runs from the conserved cysteine through the conserved F or W. The order of the fields is V gene, J gene, clone size, D gene, CDR3 DNA, CDR3 protein. A D gene is named only where the DNA matches it firmly. Size values are once, few and many counts, or a class for expanded clones, and some rows have none.

TRBV14,TRBJ1-1,NA,NA,TGTGCCAGCAGCCAAGTAACGGGCAGGGTAACTGAAGCTTTCTTT,CASSQVTGRVTEAFF
TRBV4-1,TRBJ2-1,NA,TRBD2,TGCGCCAGCAGCCAAATTGGACTAGCGCGATACAATGAGCAGTTCTTC,CASSQIGLARYNEQFF
TRBV6-5,TRBJ1-2,NA,NA,TGTGCCAGCAGGCGTCCATATGGCTACACCTTC,CASRRPYGYTF
TRBV9,TRBJ1-4,few,TRBD1,TGTGCCAGCAGCGTCCCACAGGGGGGGAATGAAAAACTGTTTTTT,CASSVPQGGNEKLFF
TRBV7-2,TRBJ2-5,NA,TRBD2,TGTGCCAGCAGCGTCGGGACTAGCGCCCTGTCCCCCCAAGAGACCCAGTACTTC,CASSVGTSALSPQETQYF
TRBV21-1,TRBJ1-1,NA,NA,TGTGCCAGCAGCAATTGGGGACAGGGGTATATGAACACTGAAGCTTTCTTT,CASSNWGQGYMNTEAFF
TRBV24-1,TRBJ2-1,NA,TRBD2,TGTGCCACCAGTGATTCCGGACTAGCGGGACTCTACAATGAGCAGTTCTTC,CATSDSGLAGLYNEQFF
TRBV30,TRBJ2-7,NA,TRBD1,TGTGCCTGGGGGGGACAGAGGAGCTCCTACGAGCAGTACTTC,CAWGGQRSSYEQYF
TRBV30,TRBJ2-5,once,NA,TGTGCCTGGAGTCCCAGCGGGGAGACCCAGTACTTC,CAWSPSGETQYF
TRBV9,TRBJ2-1,NA,NA,TGTGCCAGCAGCCCCCAAGGAGCGGGTATCTACAATGAGCAGTTCTTC,CASSPQGAGIYNEQFF
TRBV6-5,TRBJ2-1,NA,TRBD2,TGTGCCTCCGGGCTTAGCGGGGGGGCTGTAGGTGAGCAGTTCTTC,CASGLSGGAVGEQFF
TRBV24-1,TRBJ2-1,NA,NA,TGTGCCACCAGTCTGGGGGCTTCTTACAATGAGCAGTTCTTC,CATSLGASYNEQFF
TRBV29-1,TRBJ2-1,NA,TRBD2,TGCAGCGTTGGCGTAGCGGGAGGGCCGGAGGAGCAGTTCTTC,CSVGVAGGPEEQFF
TRBV6-6,TRBJ1-5,NA,NA,TGTGCCAGCAGTTACTCCGGGGGGCAGAGTAATCAGCCCCAGCATTTT,CASSYSGGQSNQPQHF
TRBV6-6,TRBJ2-1,NA,NA,TGTGCCAGCAGTTACTCCCCTACTACCTACAATGAGCAGTTCTTC,CASSYSPTTYNEQFF
TRBV4-1,TRBJ2-3,NA,TRBD2,TGCGCCAGCAGCCAAGAACTAGCGGGGGGGGAGTATTTT,CASSQELAGGEYF
TRBV19,TRBJ2-5,NA,NA,TGTGCCAGTAGTATGACTAGGACCTCAGAGACCCAGTACTTC,CASSMTRTSETQYF
TRBV5-4,TRBJ1-1,NA,NA,TGTGCCAGCAAACCAGGGTTGAACACTGAAGCTTTCTTT,CASKPGLNTEAFF
TRBV11-3,TRBJ2-3,NA,TRBD2,TGTGCCAGCAGCCCGGGACTAGCGGGAACTAACACAGATACGCAGTATTTT,CASSPGLAGTNTDTQYF
TRBV11-2,TRBJ2-3,NA,NA,TGTGCCAGCAGCTTCAGGGGAACAGATACGCAGTATTTT,CASSFRGTDTQYF
TRBV20-1,TRBJ2-5,NA,NA,TGCAGTGCAAGCGGACCCGAGACCCAGTACTTC,CSASGPETQYF
TRBV29-1,TRBJ2-1,NA,NA,TGCAGCTACCGGACAGTCTACAATGAGCAGTTCTTC,CSYRTVYNEQFF
TRBV5-4,TRBJ2-5,NA,NA,TGTGCCAGCAGCAGAGCGGCACAAGAGACCCAGTACTTC,CASSRAAQETQYF
TRBV15,TRBJ2-2,NA,NA,TGTGCCACCAGCAGAGACCAGGGTGACACCGGGGAGCTGTTTTTT,CATSRDQGDTGELFF
TRBV30,TRBJ1-4,NA,NA,TGTGCCTGGACGACAGTGATGTGGGAAAAACTGTTTTTT,CAWTTVMWEKLFF
TRBV23-1,TRBJ2-7,once,NA,TGCGCCAGCAGTCAATTGCGGGTCTTTGGCGAGCAGTACTTC,CASSQLRVFGEQYF
TRBV11-3,TRBJ2-3,few,NA,TGTGCCAGCAGCCCCTTAGGGAGCGGCACAGATACGCAGTATTTT,CASSPLGSGTDTQYF
TRBV5-6,TRBJ2-5,NA,NA,TGTGCCAGCAGCTTGGGCGCACCGTACCAAGAGACCCAGTACTTC,CASSLGAPYQETQYF
TRBV7-8,TRBJ1-4,NA,NA,TGTGCCAGCAGCCCCCTAACTAATGAAAAACTGTTTTTT,CASSPLTNEKLFF
TRBV5-1,TRBJ2-1,NA,NA,TGCGCCAGCAGCTTGGCGCGGAGTACCTACAATGAGCAGTTCTTC,CASSLARSTYNEQFF
TRBV5-1,TRBJ2-7,NA,NA,TGCGCCAGCAGCAGGGGACAACCCTACGAGCAGTACTTC,CASSRGQPYEQYF
TRBV18,TRBJ2-7,NA,TRBD2,TGTGCCAGCTCACCACTTCCCCCCCAGCGGGGGGTCTACGAGCAGTACTTC,CASSPLPPQRGVYEQYF
TRBV19,TRBJ1-2,NA,TRBD1,TGTGCCAGTAGTACCCACACAGGGGGCGATGGCTACACCTTC,CASSTHTGGDGYTF
TRBV6-5,TRBJ2-3,NA,TRBD1,TGTGCCAGCAGTTTAACCGGGACAGGGAGTGCAGATACGCAGTATTTT,CASSLTGTGSADTQYF
TRBV7-3,TRBJ1-2,NA,NA,TGTGCCAGCAGCTTAACGCGGGGGGCGAATGGAAACTATGGCTACACCTTC,CASSLTRGANGNYGYTF
TRBV30,TRBJ2-3,NA,TRBD2,TGTGCCTGGAATCAGCGGGAGGGTGATACGCAGTATTTT,CAWNQREGDTQYF